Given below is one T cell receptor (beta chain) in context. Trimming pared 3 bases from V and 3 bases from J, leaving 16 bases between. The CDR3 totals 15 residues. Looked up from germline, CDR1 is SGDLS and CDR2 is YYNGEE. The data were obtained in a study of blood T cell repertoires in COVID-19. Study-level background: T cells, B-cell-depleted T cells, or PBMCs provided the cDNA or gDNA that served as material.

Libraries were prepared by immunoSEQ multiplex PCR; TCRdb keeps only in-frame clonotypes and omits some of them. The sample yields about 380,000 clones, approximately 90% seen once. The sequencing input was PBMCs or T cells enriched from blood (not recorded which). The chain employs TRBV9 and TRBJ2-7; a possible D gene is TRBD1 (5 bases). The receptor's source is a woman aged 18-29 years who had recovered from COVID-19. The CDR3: CASSDATRDFYEQYF. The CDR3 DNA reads TGTGCCAGCAGCGATGCTACCAGGGATTTCTACGAGCAGTACTTC.